These T cell receptor beta chains were read from a single sample in a study of blood T cell repertoires in COVID-19. Measured with immunoSEQ multiplex PCR; TCRdb has only the in-frame clones, and not every one. This repertoire shows 210,000 or so clones, under 95% found once; its top ten account for around 1.2%. Sequencing was done on a sample of peripheral blood. Source of these receptors: a man aged 30-40 years with acute or convalescent COVID-19. Both conserved end residues are part of each CDR3. Each record gives: V gene, J gene, clone size, D gene, CDR3 DNA, CDR3 protein. The D gene is left open where the match is weak. Clone size is shown for a subset of rows, as once, few, many or a class of expanded clone.

TRBV3-1/TRBV3-2	TRBJ2-1	-	TRBD1	TGTGCCAGCAGCCAAGATCAGGACAGGGGAGTAGTTGGCTTGGATGAGCAGTTCTTC	CASSQDQDRGVVGLDEQFF
TRBV7-9	TRBJ2-7	once	-	TGTGCCAGCAGCGATAGTGCCTACGAGCAGTACTTC	CASSDSAYEQYF
TRBV5-1	TRBJ2-7	once	-	TGCGCCAGCAGCTTATGGACACCCTCCTACGAGCAGTACTTC	CASSLWTPSYEQYF
TRBV30	TRBJ1-4	-	TRBD1	TGTGCCTGGAGTTCCTTCTCCCAGGGACAGTGGGGTGGAAAACTGTTTTTT	CAWSSFSQGQWGGKLFF
TRBV7-2	TRBJ1-3	-	-	TGTGCCAGCAGCCCTCTTGGGACTCTCGGCTCTGGAAACACCATATATTTT	CASSPLGTLGSGNTIYF
TRBV28	TRBJ2-7	-	-	TGTGCCAGCAGCACCCCCAGGGGCCCTCGCTACGAGCAGTACTTC	CASSTPRGPRYEQYF
TRBV3-1/TRBV3-2	TRBJ1-6	few	TRBD1	TGTGCCAGCAGCCCCAAAGGGACAGGTTCTTCACCCCTCCACTTT	CASSPKGTGSSPLHF
TRBV27	TRBJ1-2	-	TRBD1	TGTGCCAGCCGACAGGGGACAGCCCCCTATGGCTACACCTTC	CASRQGTAPYGYTF
TRBV5-1	TRBJ1-5	-	-	TGCGCCAGCAGCCCGACCGTGGGAGGCAATCAGCCCCAGCATTTT	CASSPTVGGNQPQHF
TRBV27	TRBJ1-2	-	-	TGTGCCAGCAGTGTAAAGGGAGGGTATGGCTACACCTTC	CASSVKGGYGYTF
TRBV12-3/TRBV12-4	TRBJ1-2	-	TRBD1	TGTGCCAGCAGGAGGGGGCTTAACTATGGCTACACCTTC	CASRRGLNYGYTF
TRBV29-1	TRBJ2-1	-	-	TGCAGCGTTGATAGGACAGACAATGAGCAGTTCTTC	CSVDRTDNEQFF
TRBV14	TRBJ2-7	-	-	TGTGCCAGCGGAACAGGCTCTACCTACGAGCAGTACTTC	CASGTGSTYEQYF
TRBV4-1	TRBJ2-1	-	TRBD2	TGCGCCAGCAGCCAACGACTAGCGGATTACAATGAGCAGTTCTTC	CASSQRLADYNEQFF
TRBV9	TRBJ1-1	-	-	TGTGCCAGCAGCGCCTCCGGGACCCTGGAGGGGGCTTTCTTT	CASSASGTLEGAFF
TRBV3-1/TRBV3-2	TRBJ1-1	-	-	TGTGCCAGCAGCTCAGTGGGCCCTGAAGCTTTCTTT	CASSSVGPEAFF
TRBV29-1	TRBJ2-1	-	TRBD2	TGCAGCTCCAGACTAGCGGGAGGGTACAATGAGCAGTTCTTC	CSSRLAGGYNEQFF
TRBV11-2	TRBJ1-2	-	-	TGTGCCAGCAGCTACGGGCAGGGGATATATTATGGCTACACCTTC	CASSYGQGIYYGYTF
TRBV10-3	TRBJ2-2	-	TRBD2	TGTGCCATCAGTGAGCCGGGTCTAGCGGTTAACACCGGGGAGCTGTTTTTT	CAISEPGLAVNTGELFF
TRBV30	TRBJ2-5	-	TRBD1	TGTGCTTCCCGGGACAGACAAGAGACCCAGTACTTC	CASRDRQETQYF
TRBV6-5	TRBJ2-2	-	-	TGTGCCAGCGGCTTAGACAGACCTAACACCGGGGAGCTGTTTTTT	CASGLDRPNTGELFF
TRBV5-4	TRBJ2-3	-	TRBD2	TGTGCCAGCAGCTTCTTCCTAGCGGGAGGGAGCACAGATACGCAGTATTTT	CASSFFLAGGSTDTQYF
TRBV29-1	TRBJ2-3	-	-	TGCAGCGTTGGACAGCCTATGAGCACAGATACGCAGTATTTT	CSVGQPMSTDTQYF
TRBV19	TRBJ2-7	-	-	TGTGCCAGTAGTATTGGGGCAGGGTCCCTCTACGAGCAGTACTTC	CASSIGAGSLYEQYF
TRBV28	TRBJ1-6	-	-	TGTGCCAGCAGCAGTCAGGGACCCCTCCACTTT	CASSSQGPLHF
TRBV28	TRBJ1-2	-	-	TGTGCCAGCAGGCTGAACAGGGTGCGAGGCTACACCTTC	CASRLNRVRGYTF
TRBV4-1	TRBJ1-4	-	-	TGCGCCAGCAGCCAAGTAGGGAGGGCCCGGGTTGAGGAAAAACTGTTTTTT	CASSQVGRARVEEKLFF
TRBV6-2/TRBV6-3	TRBJ2-5	-	-	TGTGCCAGCAGTTACGAAGACAGACAAGAGACCCAGTACTTC	CASSYEDRQETQYF
TRBV18	TRBJ2-5	-	-	TGTGCCAGCTCACCTGATTCCTCGGGAGAGACCCAGTACTTC	CASSPDSSGETQYF
TRBV28	TRBJ2-6	-	TRBD2	TGTGCCAGCACCCCGGGGGGCTCTGGGGCCAACGTCCTGACTTTC	CASTPGGSGANVLTF
TRBV28	TRBJ1-4	few	TRBD1	TGTGCCAGCAGTTTAATGGGACAGACTGAAAAACTGTTTTTT	CASSLMGQTEKLFF
TRBV19	TRBJ1-4	-	-	TGTGCCAGTTATAGGGGATTCGGGACTAATGAAAAACTGTTTTTT	CASYRGFGTNEKLFF
TRBV28	TRBJ2-7	few	-	TGTGCCACCCGGAGGTCTACCTACGAGCAGTACTTC	CATRRSTYEQYF
TRBV3-1/TRBV3-2	TRBJ1-5	once	-	TGTGCCAGCAGCCAAGACAGGGGCCAGCCCCAGCATTTT	CASSQDRGQPQHF
TRBV2	TRBJ1-4	once	-	TGTGCCAGCATCGGGAACCGGGGGGAAAAACTGTTTTTT	CASIGNRGEKLFF
TRBV6-5	TRBJ2-1	-	-	TGTGCCAGCAGCGACAGATACAATGAGCAGTTCTTC	CASSDRYNEQFF
TRBV30	TRBJ2-7	-	TRBD2	TGTGCCTGGAGTGTAACTAGCGCAAGCTCCTACGAGCAGTACTTC	CAWSVTSASSYEQYF
TRBV7-3	TRBJ1-2	-	-	TGTGCCAGCAGCCACTCGTATGGCTACACCTTC	CASSHSYGYTF
TRBV7-9	TRBJ1-1	-	-	TGTGCCAGCAGCTTAGCTCCGGGACTCAGGAATACTGAAGCTTTCTTT	CASSLAPGLRNTEAFF
TRBV19	TRBJ1-1	-	-	TGTGCCAGTAGTATCCCCCCTAGGGGAAACACTGAAGCTTTCTTT	CASSIPPRGNTEAFF
TRBV5-1	TRBJ2-2	-	TRBD2	TGCGCCAGCAGCATAGCGGGAGAAGGCGGGGAGCTGTTTTTT	CASSIAGEGGELFF
TRBV28	TRBJ2-3	-	TRBD2	TGTGCCAGCAGCAGCATAGCGGGTAGGGGAGATACGCAGTATTTT	CASSSIAGRGDTQYF
TRBV29-1	TRBJ2-5	-	TRBD2	TGCAGCGTCTCCCCGGGACTAGTTGAGACCCAGTACTTC	CSVSPGLVETQYF
TRBV6-2/TRBV6-3	TRBJ2-1	-	-	TGTGCCAGCAGTTACTCATTACAGGGTAGTGAGCAGTTCTTC	CASSYSLQGSEQFF
TRBV20-1	TRBJ1-2	once	-	TGCAGTGCTAGTCCCGCCAGGTCCCTAATCTATGGCTACACCTTC	CSASPARSLIYGYTF